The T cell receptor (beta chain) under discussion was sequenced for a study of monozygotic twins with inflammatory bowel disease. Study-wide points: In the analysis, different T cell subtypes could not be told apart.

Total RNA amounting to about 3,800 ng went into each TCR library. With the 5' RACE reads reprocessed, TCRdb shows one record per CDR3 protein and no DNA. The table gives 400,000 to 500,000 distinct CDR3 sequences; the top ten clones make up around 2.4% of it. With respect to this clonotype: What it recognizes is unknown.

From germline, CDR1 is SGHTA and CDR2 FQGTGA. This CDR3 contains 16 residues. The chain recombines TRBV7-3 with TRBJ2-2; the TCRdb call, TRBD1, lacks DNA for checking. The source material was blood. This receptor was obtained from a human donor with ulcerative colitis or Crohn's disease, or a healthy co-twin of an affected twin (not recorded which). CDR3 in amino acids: CASAPLGQLSGGELFF.